Detailed here is one TCR beta chain. Antigen unknown. The source of the sample is a study of cytomegalovirus exposure and HLA in healthy donors. Study in general: The Caucasian-associated ancestry cluster held 65% to 85% of over 350 genotyped donors.

Study observations and caveats: HLA alleles were associated with 15,000 to 20,000 TCR beta sequences in a later analysis at 0.05 false discovery rate. In a later analysis, across HLA loci, associated TCR counts were highest for DRB1, lowest for HLA-C.

The PCR contained 60 Vbeta and 13 Jbeta primers. The assay was immunoSEQ multiplex PCR, and TCRdb's table has in-frame clones only and misses some. Among 120,000 to 150,000 clones listed, roughly 79% were seen once. Sequencing was carried out using PBMCs. This receptor was taken from a man younger than 30 in good health and CMV-seronegative.

The CDR3, as DNA: TGTGCCAGCTCACCACCGGACAGGGGTAACCTGGGGACCCAGTACTTC. This codes for CASSPPDRGNLGTQYF. The rearrangement uses TRBV18 and TRBJ2-5; TRBD1 agrees at 9 bases. V shed 0 bases, J shed 7 bases, and the junction held 9 bases outside the gene matches. This CDR3 is 16 amino acids long. Germline V gene sequence: CDR1 KGHSH, CDR2 LQKENI.